The 7 T cell receptor beta chains below all came from one sample that was sequenced in a study of human thymus T cells. Profiled with immunoSEQ multiplex PCR; TCRdb holds only in-frame clones, not every one. The sample includes around 130,000 clones, around 94% seen only once; the top ten take around 0.025%. During corrective heart surgery, resections were taken, and the thymus tissue came from them. Material for sequencing was thymus tissue. Receptors were obtained from a boy younger than two with a congenital heart defect but otherwise immunologically healthy.

This chain connects TRBV4-3 to TRBJ2-2, with 10 positions matching TRBD1. The V gene end was trimmed by 1 base and the J gene end by 4 bases; junction bases not matched to a gene: 9. The CDR3 spans 18 residues. Germline V lookup: CDR1 LGHNA, CDR2 YSLEER. Here the CDR3 DNA reads TGCGCCAGCAGCCAAGGTGACAGGGGGCGCCGCGGCACCGGGGAGCTGTTTTTT. It encodes CASSQGDRGRRGTGELFF.

V gene TRBV19 combines with J gene TRBJ1-6; 7 bases map to TRBD1. Germline V gene sequence: CDR1 LNHDA, CDR2 SQIVND (reference sequence). The CDR3 covers 13 residues. V dropped 4 bases and J dropped 6; count of bases not matched to a gene: 0. In DNA form, the CDR3 reads TGTGCCAGTAGTAAGGGGGCTAATTCACCCCTCCACTTT. This codes for CASSKGANSPLHF.

This clone was counted only a few times. J is TRBJ1-2 and V is TRBV28; no clear D. CDR1 is MDHEN, CDR2 SYDVKM, per germline. V was clipped by 3 bases and J by 10 bases, with 9 bases between them. The CDR3 spans 11 residues. The DNA for the CDR3 is TGTGCCAGCAGTTTGAGACAAGCCTACACCTTC. This encodes CASSLRQAYTF.

This rearrangement joins TRBV5-4 to TRBJ2-3, with TRBD2 matching 9 bases. Germline V gene sequence: CDR1 SGHNT, CDR2 YYREEE (reference sequence). Trimming took 1 base from V and 0 from J; bases not matched to a gene: 9. The CDR3 runs to 18 residues. The CDR3, as DNA: TGTGCCAGCAGCTTGATAAGCGGGGGGCGTGCCAGCACAGATACGCAGTATTTT. This encodes CASSLISGGRASTDTQYF.

The gene calls are TRBV6-6 and TRBJ1-5, with TRBD1 matching over 8 bases. The J segment lost 1 base and the V segment lost 2 bases, leaving 4 bases of the junction unmatched. CDR3 length: 16 amino acids. Germline CDR1 is MNHNY and CDR2 is SVGAGI (reference sequence). This CDR3 reads CASSYTRTGSNQPQHF. The CDR3 nucleotides are TGTGCCAGCAGTTACACCAGGACAGGGAGCAATCAGCCCCAGCATTTT.

The chain employs TRBV7-3 and TRBJ1-1; weak D call: TRBD1 (5 bases). The CDR3 runs 14 residues. Germline V gives CDR1 SGHTA, CDR2 FQGTGA. Trimming shortened V by 2 bases and J by 2 bases, and 9 bases separated the two germline ends. The CDR3 sequence: CASSLYGGNTEAFF. CDR3 coding DNA: TGTGCCAGCAGCTTATATGGGGGAAACACTGAAGCTTTCTTT.

The rearrangement uses TRBV4-1 and TRBJ2-1; 11 bases align to TRBD2. J was trimmed by 9 bases and V by 4 bases; bases with no gene match: 11. This CDR3 contains 16 residues. Germline V gene lookup returns CDR1 MGHRA and CDR2 YSYEKL. The CDR3 region is CASSPVRASGGSEQFF. The CDR3 bases are TGCGCCAGCAGCCCCGTCCGGGCTAGCGGGGGGAGTGAGCAGTTCTTC.